A selection of T cell receptor beta chains follows, all from one sample in a study of beta chain features in type 1 diabetes. The repertoire was sequenced with immunoSEQ multiplex PCR; TCRdb's copy has only in-frame clones and lacks some. This table holds fewer than 350,000 clones, about 15% found once. The sequencing input was naive CD4+ T cells from blood. The receptors here all came from a man aged 18 to 29 with type 1 diabetes. CDR3s include the opening cysteine and the closing phenylalanine or tryptophan. The order of the fields is V gene, J gene, clone size, D gene, CDR3 DNA, CDR3 protein. D genes are given only for firm matches. Some rows have no size entry. The others give once, few or many, or a class for an expanded clone.

TRBV5-1,TRBJ2-7,few,TRBD1,TGCGCCAGCAGGGGACAGGGGAGCTCCTACGAGCAGTACTTC,CASRGQGSSYEQYF
TRBV9,TRBJ2-5,NA,TRBD2,TGTGCCAGCAGCGCCATTAGCGGGGGGGCCGTAGAGACCCAGTACTTC,CASSAISGGAVETQYF
TRBV19,TRBJ2-2,NA,TRBD1,TGTGCCAGTAGTCCGTACACCGGGACAGGGGGAACCGGGGAGCTGTTTTTT,CASSPYTGTGGTGELFF
TRBV5-1,TRBJ1-2,NA,NA,TGCGCCAGCAGTTTTGGTAGCCAGGGTCCAGGCTACACCTTC,CASSFGSQGPGYTF
TRBV19,TRBJ2-1,NA,TRBD1,TGTGCCAGTAGTTCGCGACCTGACAGGGCGCCCTACAATGAGCAGTTCTTC,CASSSRPDRAPYNEQFF
TRBV4-2,TRBJ1-4,once,TRBD1,TGTGCCAGCAGCCAAGATCAGCATCCCGACAGGGGGTTCGAAAAACTGTTTTTT,CASSQDQHPDRGFEKLFF
TRBV7-9,TRBJ1-2,NA,NA,TGTGCCAGCAGCCAGCCCTATCGACACGGAAATAACTATGGCTACACCTTC,CASSQPYRHGNNYGYTF
TRBV5-4,TRBJ2-3,NA,TRBD2,TGTGCCAGCAGGTCTCAGGGACTACCCCTGGGCACAGATACGCAGTATTTT,CASRSQGLPLGTDTQYF
TRBV5-1,TRBJ2-3,few,TRBD2,TGCGCCAGCAGCTTGTTCGGAGCGGGAGTCGGGGATACGCAGTATTTT,CASSLFGAGVGDTQYF
TRBV18,TRBJ2-3,NA,NA,TGTGCCAGCTCACCGGGGGCTCAGGGCACAGATACGCAGTATTTT,CASSPGAQGTDTQYF
TRBV18,TRBJ1-1,NA,NA,TGTGCCAGCTCACTAAGAGCTGAAGCTTTCTTT,CASSLRAEAFF
TRBV5-4,TRBJ2-5,few,NA,TGTGCCAGCAGCCCGGGTGACACGCGGGGCTTTCTAGAGACCCAGTACTTC,CASSPGDTRGFLETQYF
TRBV28,TRBJ2-7,few,TRBD1,TGTGCCAGCAGTCGGACAGGGGCCCCAGGGGCCTACGAGCAGTACTTC,CASSRTGAPGAYEQYF
TRBV5-6,TRBJ2-5,few,TRBD2,TGTGCCAGCAGCTCCTCGGGAGGGGCAGGGGAGACCCAGTACTTC,CASSSSGGAGETQYF
TRBV9,TRBJ2-1,few,TRBD2,TGTGCCAGCAGCCCCGGGACTAGCGGGTATAATGAGCAGTTCTTC,CASSPGTSGYNEQFF
TRBV5-1,TRBJ2-2,NA,NA,TGCGCCAGCAGCGTTGAGCCGGGTCTAAAATCGGGGGAGCTGTTTTTT,CASSVEPGLKSGELFF
TRBV10-3,TRBJ2-3,NA,NA,TGTGCCATCAGTGACGGCCAGGGGGGAGATACGCAGTATTTT,CAISDGQGGDTQYF
TRBV30,TRBJ2-1,once,TRBD1,TGTGCCTGGGGTATCCAGGGGGCGGGAAATGAGCAGTTCTTC,CAWGIQGAGNEQFF
TRBV4-3,TRBJ2-7,few,TRBD2,TGCGCCAGCAGCCAGGGACTAGCGGGGGGGTCCTACGAGCAGTACTTC,CASSQGLAGGSYEQYF
TRBV7-9,TRBJ2-5,NA,TRBD1,TGTGCCAGCAGACCGGGACAGGGTTGGGAGACCCAGTACTTC,CASRPGQGWETQYF
TRBV14,TRBJ2-3,few,TRBD2,TGTGCCAGCAGCCAAGTCGGCGGACTAGGCACAGATACGCAGTATTTT,CASSQVGGLGTDTQYF
TRBV7-9,TRBJ2-7,few,TRBD1,TGTGCCAGCAGCTACGACAAAAGGGGGCCCTACAGCCTCTACGAGCAGTACTTC,CASSYDKRGPYSLYEQYF
TRBV20-1,TRBJ1-3,NA,TRBD1,TGCTCGGGACAGGGAGGAAACACCATATATTTT,CSGQGGNTIYF
TRBV7-9,TRBJ2-1,few,NA,TGTGCCAGCAGCCCCTTTTACCTGCGTGATGAGCAGTTCTTC,CASSPFYLRDEQFF
TRBV14,TRBJ2-7,few,TRBD2,TGTGCCAGCAGCCCAGGGACTAGCGGGGGCCTTTCCTACGAGCAGTACTTC,CASSPGTSGGLSYEQYF
TRBV7-2,TRBJ1-1,NA,NA,TGTGCCAGCAGCTCACAGGCTATGAACACTGAAGCTTTCTTT,CASSSQAMNTEAFF
TRBV4-2,TRBJ1-6,NA,NA,TGTGCCAGCAAAGAGGGGGTCCGCTCACCCCTCCACTTT,CASKEGVRSPLHF
TRBV5-6,TRBJ1-2,few,TRBD1,TGTGCCAGCAGCCCCCGGGACAGGGGGCGACGTGGCTACACCTTC,CASSPRDRGRRGYTF
TRBV4-1,TRBJ2-1,NA,NA,TGCGCCAGCAGCCAAGATGACGCTAGCTTCAATGAGCAGTTCTTC,CASSQDDASFNEQFF
TRBV5-1,TRBJ2-2,NA,NA,TGCGCCAGCAGCGCACCCCAGGGAAACACCGGGGAGCTGTTTTTT,CASSAPQGNTGELFF
TRBV11-2,TRBJ2-5,NA,NA,TGTGCCAGCAGCTTTTCTCGGGCTTGGCAGGGTGTGGGGGAGACCCAGTACTTC,CASSFSRAWQGVGETQYF
TRBV21-1,TRBJ2-4,NA,NA,TGTGCCAGCAGCCAAAGGCTATGGACAGAGCTAGCCAAAAACATTCAGTACTTC,CASSQRLWTELAKNIQYF
TRBV5-4,TRBJ1-6,NA,NA,TGTGCCAGTTCCGACAGGAGGAGCTCCTATAATTCACCCCTCCACTTT,CASSDRRSSYNSPLHF
TRBV6-1,TRBJ1-2,NA,NA,TGTGCCAGCAGTGAAAGCGCGGGTATCAACTATGGCTACACCTTC,CASSESAGINYGYTF
TRBV28,TRBJ2-5,once,NA,TGTGCCAGCAGCTTTATGAGGGCAGACCAAGAGACCCAGTACTTC,CASSFMRADQETQYF
TRBV19,TRBJ2-7,few,NA,TGTGCCAGTCGAATGACAGCCTCCTACGAGCAGTACTTC,CASRMTASYEQYF
TRBV7-2,TRBJ2-7,once,NA,TGTGCCAGCAGCTTAGGACTCGGCAGGGGCCTCTACGAGCAGTACTTC,CASSLGLGRGLYEQYF
TRBV28,TRBJ1-2,NA,NA,TGTGCCAGCAGTCCCTCGGGCAGGGGTTCGTATGGCTACACCTTC,CASSPSGRGSYGYTF
TRBV19,TRBJ2-3,few,NA,TGTGCCAGTAGTCCAGAAGCAGATACGCAGTATTTT,CASSPEADTQYF
TRBV10-3,TRBJ1-3,NA,NA,TGTGCCATCAGTGAGTCGATAGCCCGGGACTCTGGAAACACCATATATTTT,CAISESIARDSGNTIYF
TRBV4-1,TRBJ2-5,NA,TRBD2,TGCGCCAGCAGTCGAACGGGACTAGCGGGAGGAGGTCAGACCCAGTACTTC,CASSRTGLAGGGQTQYF
TRBV16,TRBJ2-7,NA,TRBD1,TGTGCCAGCAGCCAATCCCGGACAGGGGTGGGTGAGCAGTACTTC,CASSQSRTGVGEQYF
TRBV9,TRBJ2-3,NA,NA,TGTGCCAGCAGCGTAGATCCCGTCCGGGATACGCAGTATTTT,CASSVDPVRDTQYF